Below are 32 T cell receptor beta chains sequenced from a single sample in a study of spatial heterogeneity in lung cancer. TCRdb passed the 5' RACE reads through MiXCR, listing each CDR3 protein once. Of 90,000 to 95,000 distinct CDR3 sequences in the sample, 12% are singletons; the top ten hold roughly 41%. Indicated time point: sample taken at primary tumor resection. Tumor, nontumor lung or frozen PBMC supplied whole RNA that was sequenced unsorted. The starting material was PBMCs, obtained at surgery. Every receptor here comes from a male donor with early-stage non-small cell lung cancer.

This clonotype occurred a few times. The genes are TRBV5-4 and TRBJ2-1; D is perhaps TRBD1 (6 bases). Germline lookup yields CDR1 SGHNT and CDR2 YYREEE (reference sequence). V was clipped by 5 bases and J by 0 bases, with 12 bases between them. CDR3 length: 15 amino acids. The CDR3 region has the DNA TGTGCCAGCAGACCCACAGGGAGCTCCTACAATGAGCAGTTCTTC. It yields the protein CASRPTGSSYNEQFF.

This clonotype was recorded a few times. The chain has TRBV6-6 and TRBJ2-5; TRBD1 matches at 9 bases. V lost 0 bases to trimming and J lost 7 bases; unmatched junction nucleotides: 6. Germline V lookup: CDR1 MNHNY, CDR2 SVGAGI (reference sequence). The CDR3 totals 15 residues. CDR3 protein: CASSYSGQGEGTQYF. DNA for the CDR3: TGTGCCAGCAGTTACTCGGGACAGGGAGAGGGGACCCAGTACTTC.

This clonotype was counted between two and nine times. The rearrangement joins TRBV29-1 to TRBJ2-1; 10 bases fit TRBD1. This CDR3 has 14 residues. Germline V lookup: CDR1 SQVTM, CDR2 ANQGSEA. V lost 3 bases, J lost 5 bases, and 4 bases stayed unmatched. The CDR3 region is CSVDGTGANNEQFF. The DNA of the CDR3 is TGCAGCGTTGATGGGACAGGGGCGAACAATGAGCAGTTCTTC.

This clonotype was seen only a few times. This chain connects TRBV2 to TRBJ2-2; D may be TRBD1 (5 bases). Germline CDR1 and CDR2: SNHLY and FYNNEI. Trimming removed 6 bases from V and 1 base from J, with 12 bases in between. This CDR3 comprises 15 residues. The CDR3 nucleotides are TGTGCCAGCAGAGACAGACAACTGAACACCGGGGAGCTGTTTTTT. Its translation: CASRDRQLNTGELFF.

The chain uses TRBV7-9 and TRBJ2-5; D is undetermined. V lost 2 bases and J lost 1, with 11 bases in between. Germline CDR1 reads SEHNR; CDR2 reads FQNEAQ (reference sequence). The CDR3 totals 15 residues. The CDR3 DNA sequence: TGTGCCAGCAGCTTATCGGTCGGGCGCCAAGAGACCCAGTACTTC. This encodes CASSLSVGRQETQYF.

The table lists this clonotype with many counts. The rearrangement uses TRBV4-2 and TRBJ2-5; the D gene is possibly TRBD2 (5 bases). CDR3 size: 15 residues. Germline V CDR1 and CDR2: LGHNA, YNFKEQ. The V and J ends lost 0 bases and 3 bases respectively, with 11 bases between them. CDR3 loop: CASSQDAGGEETQYF. CDR3 DNA: TGTGCCAGCAGCCAAGATGCGGGTGGGGAAGAGACCCAGTACTTC.

This clonotype turned up a few times. The chain employs TRBV7-9 and TRBJ2-4; 8 bases agree with TRBD1. The CDR3 has 15 residues. V gave up 5 bases and J gave up 5 bases; unmatched junction bases: 8. Germline CDR1 is SEHNR and CDR2 is FQNEAQ (reference sequence). CDR3 DNA: TGTGCCAGCAGCCCAGGGGGCATTGGGGAAAACATTCAGTACTTC. Its protein is CASSPGGIGENIQYF.

The chain employs TRBV6-2 or TRBV6-3 and TRBJ1-2; D is undetermined. Germline loops: CDR1 MNHEY, CDR2 SVGEGT. There are 15 residues in the CDR3. V lost 8 bases and J 0 bases, leaving 16 bases between the germline ends. The CDR3 coding sequence is TGTGCCAGCGATACAAGCCTCCGGCCTAACTATGGCTACACCTTC. Protein: CASDTSLRPNYGYTF.

The V gene is TRBV6-6, the J gene TRBJ2-3; weak D call: TRBD2 (5 bases). Trimming took 9 bases from V and 0 from J, leaving 13 bases between them. CDR1 and CDR2 (germline): MNHNY, SVGAGI (reference sequence). This CDR3 has 14 amino acids. CDR3 sequence (DNA): TGTGCCAGTAAGGGAGCGACTAGCACAGATACGCAGTATTTT. Encoded protein: CASKGATSTDTQYF.

This sequence joins TRBV11-1 and TRBJ2-5; 8 bases fit TRBD1. Germline-derived CDR1 and CDR2 are SGHAT and FQDESV (reference sequence). V lost 5 bases to trimming and J lost 4 bases; unmatched junction nucleotides: 12. There are 16 residues in the CDR3. The CDR3: CASSSGTGGVSETQYF. The CDR3 DNA reads as TGTGCCAGCAGCAGCGGCACAGGGGGAGTATCAGAGACCCAGTACTTC.

Ten or more counts support this clonotype. The V call is TRBV28, the J call TRBJ2-3, with 8 bases fitting TRBD2. This CDR3 has 15 residues. The germline CDR1 and CDR2 sequences are MDHEN and SYDVKM. V trimming: 6 bases; J trimming: 4 bases; junction bases outside the gene matches: 9. The CDR3 coding sequence is TGTGCCAGCAGACCCCCCGGGGGGGCTGCAGATACGCAGTATTTT. Amino acids: CASRPPGGAADTQYF.

The rearrangement links TRBV5-1 to TRBJ2-1, with 9 bases matching TRBD2. Germline CDR1 SGHRS, CDR2 YFSETQ. Unmatched junction bases numbered 10, after V lost 4 bases and J lost 8 bases. CDR3 size: 15 residues. DNA for the CDR3: TGCGCCAGCAGCCCCCCACGCGGGGGGGGAGATGAGCAGTTCTTC. It is translated as CASSPPRGGGDEQFF.

The table lists this clonotype with many counts. This chain uses TRBV20-1 with TRBJ2-3, with 10 bases fitting TRBD2. The CDR3 length is 15 residues. Germline lookup yields CDR1 DFQATT and CDR2 SNEGSKA (reference sequence). V trimming: 5 bases; J trimming: 5 bases; junction bases outside the gene matches: 10. CDR3 region: CSAPAHTSGIDTQYF. CDR3 nucleotide sequence: TGCAGTGCTCCAGCGCACACTAGCGGGATAGATACGCAGTATTTT.

This clonotype was counted a few times. This chain joins TRBV29-1 and TRBJ1-1, with TRBD1 as a possible D gene (6 bases). Trimming pared 4 bases from V and 5 bases from J, leaving 11 bases between. This CDR3 has 12 amino acids. The germline CDR1 and CDR2 sequences are SQVTM and ANQGSEA. The CDR3 reads CSVAGVRTEAFF. The CDR3 nucleotides read TGCAGCGTTGCAGGGGTGCGGACTGAAGCTTTCTTT.

This clonotype was observed a handful of times. The chain uses TRBV5-1 and TRBJ2-7; a weak D match, TRBD2 (7 bases). This CDR3 spans 17 amino acids. Germline CDR1 SGHRS, CDR2 YFSETQ. Trimming removed 4 bases from V and 0 bases from J, with 20 bases in between. Here the CDR3 DNA reads TGCGCCAGCAGCCTTAGGGAGGGACAAACGTACTCCTACGAGCAGTACTTC. It encodes CASSLREGQTYSYEQYF.

DNA for the CDR3: TGTGCCAGCAGCTTAGCGGGCAGGAGTAACACTGAAGCTTTCTTT. Amino acids: CASSLAGRSNTEAFF. The rearrangement uses TRBV7-2 and TRBJ1-1, with D unclear. Trimming pared 0 bases from V and 2 bases from J, leaving 10 bases between. Germline V gene data show CDR1 as SGHTA and CDR2 as FQGNSA. The CDR3 runs to 15 residues. The full variable domain, rest sourced from reference TRBV7-2 and TRBJ1-1, is GAGVSQSPSNKVTEKGKDVELRCDPISGHTALYWYRQSLGQGLEFLIYFQGNSAPDKSGLPSDRFSAERTGGSVSTLTIQRTQQEDSAVYLCASSLAGRSNTEAFFGQGTRLTVV.

This clonotype has just a few counts. The chain joins TRBV27 to TRBJ2-5; D is possibly TRBD1 (5 bases). Germline-derived CDR1 and CDR2 are MNHEY and SMNVEV (reference sequence). The CDR3 loop spans 12 amino acids. Trimming removed 5 bases from V and 4 bases from J, with 8 bases in between. The CDR3 reads CASSGAGETQYF. CDR3 DNA: TGTGCCAGCAGTGGGGCTGGAGAGACCCAGTACTTC.

In regard to this clonotype: The junction and the germline gene differ at one end; a read error may be behind it. The V and J genes are TRBV6-5 and TRBJ2-2; D is ambiguous. This CDR3 region has 12 residues. Looked up from germline, CDR1 is MNHEY and CDR2 is SVGAGI. CDR3: CAGSQDTGELFF. CDR3 in DNA: TGTGCCGGCAGTCAGGACACCGGGGAGCTGTTTTTT.

This clonotype was seen once. This chain connects TRBV12-3 or TRBV12-4 to TRBJ2-3; 8 bases match TRBD1. CDR3 length: 15 amino acids. V dropped 2 bases and J dropped 2; count of bases not matched to a gene: 3. The CDR3 loop is CASSLNRGYTDTQYF. The CDR3 DNA reads as TGTGCCAGCAGTTTAAACAGGGGGTACACAGATACGCAGTATTTT.

The chain has TRBV19 and TRBJ2-1, with D perhaps matching TRBD1 or TRBD2 (5 bases each). Trimming left V 3 bases short and J 2 bases short, with 17 bases between. CDR1 LNHDA and CDR2 SQIVND come from the germline V gene (reference sequence). This CDR3 has 17 residues. The CDR3 protein is CASSIHRGTDTYNEQFF. The CDR3 bases are TGTGCCAGTAGTATCCACCGAGGGACGGATACCTACAATGAGCAGTTCTTC.

This sequence joins TRBV20-1 and TRBJ2-7; 8 bases map to TRBD2. Germline-derived CDR1 and CDR2 are DFQATT and SNEGSKA (reference sequence). Trimming took 0 bases from V and 4 from J; bases not matched to a gene: 2. There are 13 residues in the CDR3. CDR3 bases: TGCAGTGCTAGAGATACTAGCGGTTACGAGCAGTACTTC. Translated: CSARDTSGYEQYF.

V and J are TRBV20-1 and TRBJ2-3, with D tentatively TRBD2 (6 bases). This CDR3 contains 15 residues. Germline V gives CDR1 DFQATT, CDR2 SNEGSKA (reference sequence). With 8 bases removed from V and 1 base from J, the gap between germline ends came to 19 bases. The CDR3 is CSPFYSGLGTDTQYF. The CDR3 region has the DNA TGCAGTCCCTTCTATAGCGGTTTGGGCACAGATACGCAGTATTTT.

This clonotype was found a few times. The chain recombines TRBV3-1 with TRBJ1-1; no clear D gene. Trimming shortened V by 1 base and J by 8 bases, and 5 bases separated the two germline ends. The germline V gene encodes CDR1 LGHDT and CDR2 YNNKEL (reference sequence). The CDR3 runs to 11 residues. CDR3 sequence (DNA): TGTGCCAGCAGCCAAGCCAGGGAAGCTTTCTTT. It specifies CASSQAREAFF.

This clonotype was counted only a few times. The J gene is TRBJ1-2, the V gene TRBV30; 8 nucleotides line up with TRBD1. With V trimmed by 5 bases and J by 5 bases, 10 bases remained unmatched. This CDR3 has 14 residues. Germline lookup yields CDR1 GTSNPN and CDR2 SVGIG (reference sequence). The CDR3 sequence is CAWGALGQGYGYTF. CDR3 DNA sequence: TGTGCCTGGGGAGCCCTAGGACAGGGATATGGCTACACCTTC.

The J gene is TRBJ2-5, the V gene TRBV7-2; a weak D match, TRBD2 (5 bases). Germline CDR1 reads SGHTA; CDR2 reads FQGNSA. The ends were cut back, 3 bases at V and 6 bases at J, with 11 bases in the middle. This CDR3 is built from 13 residues. CDR3 sequence: CASSFAERKTQYF. In DNA form, the CDR3 reads TGTGCCAGCAGCTTCGCAGAGCGGAAGACCCAGTACTTC.

With regard to this clonotype: The junction departs from germline at one end; a sequencing error may be responsible. The CDR3 loop is CPSSLTGLTDTQYF. Written as DNA, the CDR3 is TGTCCCAGCAGCTTGACAGGGCTCACAGATACGCAGTATTTT. The chain joins TRBV28 to TRBJ2-3; TRBD1 matches 7 bases. Germline CDR1 is MDHEN and CDR2 is SYDVKM. CDR3 length equals 14 residues.

V is TRBV5-1 and J is TRBJ2-1, with D possibly being TRBD2 (6 bases). The CDR3 is 16 amino acids. CDR1 and CDR2 from the germline V gene are SGHRS and YFSETQ. Trimming took off 4 bases at V and 8 bases at J, with 22 bases between the two ends. CDR3 residues: CASSPSSSAYKDEQFF. CDR3 coding DNA: TGCGCCAGCAGCCCGAGCTCTAGCGCCTACAAAGATGAGCAGTTCTTC.

In its sample, this clonotype was seen a few times. The rearrangement uses TRBV6-2 or TRBV6-3 and TRBJ2-1; TRBD2 aligns across 14 bases. This CDR3 region has 14 residues. CDR1 is MNHEY, CDR2 SVGEGT, per germline. The junction had 4 bases not matched to a gene; V was cut back by 7 bases and J by 8 bases. CDR3 loop: CASTLTSGRDEQFF. The DNA for the CDR3 is TGTGCCAGCACCTTGACTAGCGGGAGGGATGAGCAGTTCTTC.

There are many counts of this clonotype. The genes are TRBV27 and TRBJ1-4; D possibly corresponds to TRBD1 (5 bases). Germline lookup yields CDR1 MNHEY and CDR2 SMNVEV (reference sequence). The CDR3 has 14 amino acids. With 10 bases removed from V and 13 bases from J, the gap between germline ends came to 25 bases. This CDR3 is CATRSPGRNLPLFF. The DNA for the CDR3 is TGTGCCACCCGATCACCGGGACGGAACCTTCCACTGTTTTTT.

This clonotype appeared many times. V and J are TRBV7-2 and TRBJ2-1; D gene ambiguous. This CDR3 has 13 amino acids. Trimming pared 1 base from V and 5 bases from J, leaving 6 bases between. Per the germline V gene, CDR1 is SGHTA and CDR2 is FQGNSA. The DNA for the CDR3 is TGTGCCAGCAGCTTAGGACTCAACAATGAGCAGTTCTTC. Residues: CASSLGLNNEQFF.

This clonotype was recorded a few times. The rearrangement links TRBV12-3 or TRBV12-4 to TRBJ1-2; no clear D gene. V lost 0 bases and J 4 bases, leaving 12 bases between the germline ends. The CDR3 runs to 15 residues. CDR3 protein: CASSLAVAGGYGYTF. CDR3 coding DNA: TGTGCCAGCAGTTTAGCGGTGGCCGGAGGCTATGGCTACACCTTC.

This clonotype was seen a few times. The chain carries TRBV4-3 and TRBJ2-5, with D perhaps given as TRBD1 or TRBD2 (6 bases each). Trimming took 0 bases from V and 5 from J, leaving 22 bases between them. In germline, CDR1 is LGHNA, CDR2 YSLEER. This CDR3 has 18 residues. The CDR3 coding sequence is TGCGCCAGCAGCCAAGATTTGCCTAGGGGGGACGCGATGGAGACCCAGTACTTC. Its translation is CASSQDLPRGDAMETQYF.